This passage covers 21 T cell receptor beta chains from one sample sequenced in a study of human T cells and chemical hapten exposure. One entry per CDR3 protein results from TCRdb running MiXCR on the RACE reads. This sample has under 95,000 distinct CDR3 sequences, with 8.5% found just once. Time point of the sample: pre-sensitization, week 0. The treatment denotes: therapeutic diphenylcyclopropenone sensitization with weekly scalp DPC. The sequencing used whole blood, collected in connection with sensitization to the hapten diphenylcyclopropenone (DPC). These receptors were obtained from a man aged 35-49 years with alopecia areata. Some clones in this sample may be carry-over from other donors' samples.

In this sample, this clonotype turned up a few times. The genes are TRBV10-3 and TRBJ2-2, with D perhaps matching TRBD1 (5 bases). Trimming left V 7 bases short and J 8 bases short, with 8 bases between. The CDR3 runs 11 residues. Germline V gene sequence: CDR1 ENHRY, CDR2 SYGVKD. The CDR3 sequence is CAIKGPGELFF. In DNA form, the CDR3 reads TGTGCCATCAAGGGGCCAGGGGAGCTGTTTTTT.

This clonotype has a count of ten or more. This chain uses TRBV18 with TRBJ2-3, with D perhaps matching TRBD2 (5 bases). The V gene lost 2 bases and the J gene lost 0 bases, with 12 bases spanning the gap. The germline V gene encodes CDR1 KGHSH and CDR2 LQKENI. The CDR3 is 16 residues long. CDR3 region: CASSPFGGGSTDTQYF. The CDR3 DNA sequence: TGTGCCAGCTCACCATTTGGCGGCGGGAGCACAGATACGCAGTATTTT.

The J gene is TRBJ2-7, the V gene TRBV6-2 or TRBV6-3, with 8 positions matching TRBD2. The junction had 9 bases not matched to a gene; V was cut back by 6 bases and J by 2 bases. The CDR3 is 15 residues long. Germline CDR1 reads MNHEY; CDR2 reads SVGEGT. The CDR3 bases are TGTGCCAGCAGAGGGTCGAGCGGGGGTGCCTACGAGCAGTACGTC. This encodes CASRGSSGGAYEQYV.

This clonotype was recorded a few times. This rearrangement joins TRBV19 to TRBJ2-2, with 8 bases aligning to TRBD1. Germline V gene lookup returns CDR1 LNHDA and CDR2 SQIVND (reference sequence). V lost 6 bases to trimming and J lost 4 bases; unmatched junction nucleotides: 4. The CDR3 length is 14 residues. In DNA form, the CDR3 reads TGTGCCAGTAGCAGGGGGCGACGCACCGGGGAGCTGTTTTTT. Its protein is CASSRGRRTGELFF.

This clonotype was seen a few times. The chain uses TRBV24-1 and TRBJ2-3, with 7 bases fitting TRBD1. The CDR3 runs to 15 residues. The J segment lost 0 bases and the V segment lost 3 bases, leaving 2 bases of the junction unmatched. The germline gives CDR1 KGHDR, CDR2 SFDVKD. Here the CDR3 DNA reads TGTGCCACCAGTGATCGGGACAGTAGCACAGATACGCAGTATTTT. Protein: CATSDRDSSTDTQYF.

The chain recombines TRBV7-2 with TRBJ2-5; 7 bases agree with TRBD1. This CDR3 spans 13 amino acids. With V trimmed by 5 bases and J by 5 bases, 5 bases remained unmatched. CDR1 is SGHTA, CDR2 FQGNSA, per germline. CDR3 protein: CASSQPTGETQYF. CDR3 nucleotide sequence: TGTGCCAGCAGCCAACCGACAGGGGAGACCCAGTACTTC.

This clonotype appeared a few times. This rearrangement joins TRBV11-2 to TRBJ2-3, with 7 bases matching TRBD1. From germline, CDR1 is SGHAT and CDR2 FQNNGV. V dropped 5 bases and J dropped 1; count of bases not matched to a gene: 6. The length of the CDR3 is 15 residues. CDR3 nucleotides: TGTGCCAGCAGCCGTCCCGGGACAGGCACAGATACGCAGTATTTT. Translation: CASSRPGTGTDTQYF.

This chain links TRBV27 with TRBJ2-1, with 8 bases identical to TRBD2. Germline V gene sequence: CDR1 MNHEY, CDR2 SMNVEV (reference sequence). Unmatched junction bases numbered 11, after V lost 2 bases and J lost 8 bases. The CDR3 contains 16 residues. In DNA, the CDR3 is TGTGCCAGCAGTTTACGGGGAAGTGGGGGACTAGATGAGCAGTTCTTC. Translating it yields CASSLRGSGGLDEQFF.

This clonotype was seen repeatedly, ten times or more. This chain uses TRBV4-3 with TRBJ2-3; D perhaps matches TRBD1 (6 bases). Germline V gene sequence: CDR1 LGHNA, CDR2 YSLEER. The V end lost 2 bases, the J end lost 0 bases, and 9 bases lay between the germline ends. This CDR3 region has 15 residues. The CDR3 spells CASSQLGTSTDTQYF. CDR3 DNA: TGCGCCAGCAGCCAATTAGGGACAAGCACAGATACGCAGTATTTT.

There are a few counts of this clonotype. This chain joins TRBV7-8 and TRBJ2-6, with 12 bases aligning to TRBD1. The ends lost 7 bases at V and 2 bases at J; junction bases unmatched: 6. This CDR3 is 17 amino acids long. The germline V gene encodes CDR1 SGHVS and CDR2 FQNEAQ. For the CDR3, the DNA is TGTGCCAGCATGGCCGGGACAGGGGGCACTGGGGCCAACGTCCTGACTTTC. Translating gives CASMAGTGGTGANVLTF.

This clonotype was picked up many times. The chain couples TRBV24-1 to TRBJ1-1; the match to TRBD1 covers 8 bases. This CDR3 comprises 13 residues. Germline V gene lookup returns CDR1 KGHDR and CDR2 SFDVKD. With V trimmed by 8 bases and J by 4 bases, 5 bases remained unmatched. The CDR3 nucleotides read TGTGCCACCATGGGACAGGCGACCACTGAAGCTTTCTTT. Protein: CATMGQATTEAFF.

In this sample, this clonotype turned up many times. The rearrangement joins TRBV20-1 to TRBJ1-5; possible D gene TRBD1, 5 bases. Between the trimmed V and J ends, which lost 2 bases and 3 bases, there was a span of 11 bases. The V gene's germline CDR1 is DFQATT and CDR2 SNEGSKA (reference sequence). The CDR3 covers 14 residues. The CDR3 DNA sequence: TGCAGTGCTAGATTCACAGGCTCCAATCAGCCCCAGCATTTT. Its translation is CSARFTGSNQPQHF.

The chain is built from TRBV7-9 and TRBJ2-5, with 7 bases aligning to TRBD2. Germline V gene sequence: CDR1 SEHNR, CDR2 FQNEAQ (reference sequence). The length of the CDR3 is 16 residues. Trimming at V came to 1 base and at J to 0 bases, leaving 5 bases not matched to a gene. CDR3 in DNA: TGTGCCAGCAGCTTAGTGTCTAGCGGATACCAAGAGACCCAGTACTTC. Its translation is CASSLVSSGYQETQYF.

In its sample, this clonotype was seen a few times. The chain combines TRBV20-1 with TRBJ2-1; 8 bases align to TRBD2. Germline trimming cut 7 bases from V and 6 bases from J; bases unmatched to any gene: 20. From germline, CDR1 is DFQATT and CDR2 SNEGSKA (reference sequence). This CDR3 spans 17 amino acids. The CDR3 coding sequence is TGCAGTGACCTCTCCCCCGGAAAAGCGGGAGCCCTCAATGAGCAGTTCTTC. It specifies CSDLSPGKAGALNEQFF.

Many counts were recorded for this clonotype. The chain joins TRBV28 to TRBJ2-1; 9 bases match TRBD2. Losses at the gene ends were 5 bases for V and 7 bases for J; bases not matched to a gene: 12. CDR1 and CDR2 from the germline V gene are MDHEN and SYDVKM. The CDR3 is made up of 16 amino acids. The CDR3 loop is CASSPGFSGRGNEQFF. The CDR3 bases are TGTGCCAGCAGTCCCGGGTTTAGCGGGAGAGGGAATGAGCAGTTCTTC.

This clonotype was observed a few times. V gene TRBV19 combines with J gene TRBJ1-5, with D unresolved. CDR3 length: 12 amino acids. V was cut by 4 bases and J by 6 bases, with 7 bases left in between. The germline gives CDR1 LNHDA, CDR2 SQIVND (reference sequence). CDR3 residues: CASSTFPQPQHF. The DNA of the CDR3 is TGTGCCAGTAGTACCTTTCCTCAGCCCCAGCATTTT.

This clonotype was recorded many times. The chain links TRBV5-3 to TRBJ2-2; 9 bases map to TRBD1. TRBV5-3 belongs to the ORF category, with a function that is uncertain. This CDR3 spans 18 amino acids. The ends lost 0 bases at V and 1 base at J; junction bases unmatched: 7. CDR3: CARSLVARTGENTGELFF. The CDR3 coding sequence is TGTGCCAGAAGCTTGGTGGCCCGGACAGGGGAGAACACCGGGGAGCTGTTTTTT.

In this sample, this clonotype turned up many times. The chain couples TRBV5-1 to TRBJ2-7, with 10 bases identical to TRBD2. After removal of 6 bases from V and 6 bases from J, the junction contained 12 bases not matched to a gene. Per the germline V gene, CDR1 is SGHRS and CDR2 is YFSETQ. This CDR3 comprises 15 residues. The DNA of the CDR3 is TGCGCCAGCAAAGGTTGGACTAGCGGTCCCAGCGAGCAGTACTTC. This sequence encodes CASKGWTSGPSEQYF. Variable domain in full (rest from reference TRBV5-1 and TRBJ2-7): KAGVTQTPRYLIKTRGQQVTLSCSPISGHRSVSWYQQTPGQGLQFLFEYFSETQRNKGNFPGRFSGRQFSNSRSEMNVSTLELGDSALYLCASKGWTSGPSEQYFGPGTRLTVT.

This clonotype was recorded many times. This chain links TRBV6-5 with TRBJ1-2; D remains unclear. V lost 0 bases to trimming and J lost 7 bases, with 21 bases between them. Looked up from germline, CDR1 is MNHEY and CDR2 is SVGAGI. The CDR3 loop spans 17 amino acids. CDR3 bases: TGTGCCAGCAGTTACTCGTCGCTCGGACCAGACGGTTCTGGCTACACCTTC. This translates into CASSYSSLGPDGSGYTF.

This clonotype was counted between two and nine times. The chain uses TRBV7-2 and TRBJ2-2, with a weak D call TRBD1 (5 bases). The germline CDR1 and CDR2 sequences are SGHTA and FQGNSA. This CDR3 is built from 13 residues. Between the trimmed V and J ends, which lost 6 bases and 4 bases, there was a span of 9 bases. The CDR3 nucleotides read TGTGCCAGCAGACGACAGAGCACCGGGGAGCTGTTTTTT. This sequence encodes CASRRQSTGELFF.

The V gene is TRBV20-1, the J gene TRBJ2-1; D is possibly TRBD2 (6 bases). Trimming removed 5 bases at V and 7 bases at J, with 21 bases between. The CDR3 covers 15 residues. The germline V gene has CDR1 DFQATT and CDR2 SNEGSKA (reference sequence). This CDR3 reads CSAPPTQRVRNEQFF. CDR3 nucleotides: TGCAGTGCTCCCCCAACCCAGCGGGTGCGAAATGAGCAGTTCTTC.